This T cell receptor (beta chain) is from a study of control samples from healthy donors and cancer patients. TCRdb keeps only in-frame clones here, not all; method: immunoSEQ multiplex PCR. The sample consists of 350,000 to 450,000 clones, 90% of them appearing once. The TCR sequence derives from a man aged 35 to 55 with head and neck cancer. Sequenced material: PBMCs.

CDR3 loop: CARRNGDGYTDTQYF. As DNA, the CDR3 is TGTGCCAGAAGAAATGGGGACGGATACACAGATACGCAGTATTTT. The rearrangement uses TRBV2 and TRBJ2-3; D possibly matches TRBD1 or TRBD2 (5 bases each). Per the germline V gene, CDR1 is SNHLY and CDR2 is FYNNEI. Trimming pared 9 bases from V and 2 bases from J, leaving 18 bases between. This CDR3 comprises 15 residues.